These 4 T cell receptor beta chains originate from one sample sequenced in a study of cytomegalovirus exposure and HLA in healthy donors. PCR primers comprised 60 Vbeta and 13 Jbeta primers. Method: immunoSEQ multiplex PCR; TCRdb's copy keeps in-frame clones and lacks some. The sample carries over 75,000 clones, approximately 9% recorded once. The sample taken for sequencing was PBMCs. The receptors originated from a man in his forties or fifties in good health and CMV-seropositive.

This clone was found a few times. The chain couples TRBV11-2 to TRBJ1-1; D remains ambiguous. Germline V gene data show CDR1 as SGHAT and CDR2 as FQNNGV. The CDR3 totals 16 residues. The V and J ends lost 5 bases and 4 bases respectively, with 20 bases between them. In nucleotides, the CDR3 is TGTGCCAGCAGCCTTAGCTACCGTCGATACGGCACTGAAGCTTTCTTT. This gives the protein CASSLSYRRYGTEAFF.

This CDR3 is CASRVKEAGELFF. In nucleotides, the CDR3 is TGTGCCAGCAGAGTTAAGGAGGCCGGGGAGCTGTTTTTT. This chain joins TRBV6-1 and TRBJ2-2; possible D gene TRBD2, 5 bases. Trimming shortened V by 6 bases and J by 6 bases, and 11 bases separated the two germline ends. CDR1 is MNHNS, CDR2 SASEGT, per germline. This CDR3 spans 13 amino acids.

The V call is TRBV20-1, the J call TRBJ2-7; TRBD1 aligns across 7 bases. This CDR3 region has 11 residues. V lost 4 bases, J lost 5 bases, and 2 bases stayed unmatched. Per the germline V gene, CDR1 is DFQATT and CDR2 is SNEGSKA (reference sequence). The CDR3 DNA sequence: TGCAGTGCTACGGACAGGAACGAGCAGTACTTC. This gives the protein CSATDRNEQYF.

J is TRBJ2-7 and V is TRBV5-4, with D tentatively TRBD1 (5 bases). V shed 3 bases and J shed 8 bases, with 15 bases lying between them. CDR3 length equals 13 residues. The germline V gene encodes CDR1 SGHNT and CDR2 YYREEE (reference sequence). This CDR3 reads CASSSKTAPQQYF. In nucleotides, the CDR3 is TGTGCCAGCAGCTCAAAGACAGCTCCTCAGCAGTACTTC.